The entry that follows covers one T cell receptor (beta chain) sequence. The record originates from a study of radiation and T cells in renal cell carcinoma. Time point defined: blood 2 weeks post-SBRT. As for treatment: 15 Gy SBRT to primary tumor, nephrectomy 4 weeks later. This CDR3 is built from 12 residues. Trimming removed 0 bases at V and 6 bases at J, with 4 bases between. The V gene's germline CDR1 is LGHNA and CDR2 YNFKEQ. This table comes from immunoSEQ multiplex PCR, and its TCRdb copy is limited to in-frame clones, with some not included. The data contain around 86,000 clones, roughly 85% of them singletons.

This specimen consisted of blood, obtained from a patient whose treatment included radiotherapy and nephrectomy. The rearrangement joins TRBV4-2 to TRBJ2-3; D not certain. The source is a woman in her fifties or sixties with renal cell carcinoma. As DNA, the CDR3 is TGTGCCAGCAGCCAAGATCGGGATACGCAGTATTTT. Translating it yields CASSQDRDTQYF.